The sequence of this T cell receptor (beta chain) was determined in a study of T-cell reconstitution after alpha-beta-depleted transplantation in children. Overall study findings and caveats: T-cell counts and diversity at one year post-transplant came mainly from newly produced T cells. High day-60 TCRbeta diversity in some patients came from surviving recipient T cells and thymic progenitors. Alpha-beta T cells about two months after transplant reportedly derived from several hundred expanded graft clones.

Germline loops: CDR1 LGHNA, CDR2 YSLEER. This CDR3 is built from 21 residues. V was trimmed by 0 bases and J by 2 bases, leaving 27 bases between them. TCRbeta library construction was performed incorporating unique molecular identifiers. Using its own MiXCR run on the PCR reads, TCRdb lists one record per CDR3 protein. The sample includes hundreds of thousands of distinct CDR3 sequences, 10% to 15% of them seen just once. This clonotype was detected ten times or more. The antigen remains undetermined. The chain carries TRBV4-3 and TRBJ2-3; D call uncertain. This sample comprised PBMCs, mostly from graft donor cells, obtained 360 days after TCRalphabeta/CD19-depleted stem cell transplant. The source is a male patient younger than 18 who had a stem cell transplant for acute myeloid leukemia, so the T cells may come from the graft donor. CDR3 sequence: CASSQDYPSAQPFLFTDTQYF. DNA of the CDR3: TGCGCCAGCAGCCAAGATTACCCCTCTGCACAGCCTTTTCTATTCACAGATACGCAGTATTTT.